One sample yielded the 8 T cell receptor beta chains listed below, sequenced in a study of CD8+ T cells in alopecia areata. Extraction and reverse transcription of RNA yielded cDNA as the sequencing template. Only in-frame clones appear in the TCRdb table, and some are missing; sequencing was by immunoSEQ multiplex PCR. This repertoire lists about 270,000 clones without singletons; approximately 1.2% sits in the top ten. Researchers sorted pooled cutaneous lymph node cells on the basis of CD4, CD8alpha, NKG2D, NKG2ACE and other markers. Sequenced input: CD4+ T cells sorted from a lymph node. Receptors were obtained from a C3H/HeJ mouse with alopecia areata. MHC haplotype here: H2-k.

This clone appeared a few times. Mouse gene names apply. The CDR3 end is not reached by the read, which stops 4 residues before it; the germline J gene fills it in. This chain uses TRBV14 with TRBJ2-4; D might be TRBD1 (5 bases). The V end lost 10 bases, the J end lost 0 bases, and 18 bases lay between the germline ends. The CDR3 consists of 15 residues. The germline gives CDR1 SGHDT, CDR2 FRDEAV. The CDR3 is CAYPPGPGSQNTLYF. CDR3 DNA (partial): TGTGCCTACCCTCCAGGGCCGGGTAGTCAAAAC.

There are a few counts of this clone. Gene names are the mouse ones. The CDR3 is cut off 4 residues early in the read; its end comes from the germline J gene. This specimen includes other DNA sequences encoding the same CDR3. This chain links TRBV19 with TRBJ2-1; 7 nucleotides agree with TRBD1. Germline CDR1 reads FNHDT; CDR2 reads SITEND (reference sequence). The ends lost 5 bases at V and 1 base at J; junction bases unmatched: 3. There are 14 residues in the CDR3. The CDR3: CASSKQGNYAEQFF. The DNA read from the CDR3 is TGTGCCAGCAGCAAACAGGGGAACTATGCT. The full variable domain, rest sourced from reference TRBV19 and TRBJ2-1, is GGIITQTPKFLIGQEGQKLTLKCQQNFNHDTMYWYRQDSGKGLRLIYYSITENDLQKGDLSEGYDASREKKSSFSLTVTSAQKNEMAVFLCASSKQGNYAEQFFGPGTRLTVL.

Concerning this clone itself: The gene names here belong to mouse. Read coverage stops 4 residues before the CDR3 terminus; the germline J gene supplies the remainder. The sample carries other DNA sequences with the same CDR3. This sequence joins TRBV13-2 and TRBJ2-5, with 10 bases that match TRBD1. This CDR3 is 14 amino acids long. The germline CDR1 and CDR2 sequences are NNHNN and SYGAGS (reference sequence). The sequenced part of the CDR3 DNA is TGTGCCAGCGGTGAACCGGGACAGGGGGAC. Protein product: CASGEPGQGD. The entire CDR3 is CASGEPGQGDTQYF.

Notes on this clone: The gene symbols are mouse symbols. The CDR3 is cut off 4 residues early in the read; its end comes from the germline J gene. The genes are TRBV31 and TRBJ2-3; possibly TRBD1 for D (5 bases). With 0 bases removed from V and 0 bases from J, the gap between germline ends came to 10 bases. The CDR3 runs to 15 residues. Germline V CDR1 and CDR2: GKSSPN, SITVG. CDR3 DNA, as far as it was read: TGTGCCTGGAGTCTAGGACAAAATAGTGCAGAA. This sequence encodes CAWSLGQNSAE. The entire CDR3 reads CAWSLGQNSAETLYF.

Concerning this clone itself: Mouse names are used for the genes. The read falls 4 residues short of the CDR3 end, and the missing part is taken from the germline J gene. The J gene is TRBJ1-1, the V gene TRBV17, with D possibly TRBD1 on 6 matching bases. Looked up from germline, CDR1 is MNHDT and CDR2 is YYDKIL. The CDR3 is 16 amino acids. Trimming took 0 bases from V and 1 from J, leaving 12 bases between them. The CDR3 reads CASSRDRGARNTEVFF. The covered CDR3 bases are TGTGCTAGCAGTAGAGATCGGGGGGCGCGAAACACA.

This clone came up many times. The gene names given are mouse names. The CDR3 end lies 4 residues beyond the end of the read and is filled in from the germline J gene. The chain joins TRBV17 to TRBJ2-7, with 7 bases that match TRBD2. The V gene's germline CDR1 is MNHDT and CDR2 YYDKIL. J gave up 2 bases and V 0 bases, and 4 bases lay outside the gene matches. The length of the CDR3 is 15 residues. CDR3 bases read: TGTGCTAGCAGTAGAGATAGGCTGGGGGCCTAT. Its translation: CASSRDRLGAY. The whole CDR3 sequence is CASSRDRLGAYEQYF.

As for this clone: Mouse gene names and germline throughout. The sequenced fragment ends 4 residues before the CDR3 boundary, so the rest is inferred from the germline J gene. This chain connects TRBV13-2 to TRBJ2-3; 9 nucleotides align to TRBD2. Losses at the gene ends were 2 bases for V and 3 bases for J; bases not matched to a gene: 4. The germline gives CDR1 NNHNN, CDR2 SYGAGS (reference sequence). The CDR3 loop spans 15 amino acids. Incomplete CDR3 DNA: TGTGCCAGCGGTGACGAGGACTGGGGAGCAGAA. Protein sequence: CASGDEDWGAE. The full CDR3 reads CASGDEDWGAETLYF.

This clone was observed many times. Genes and germline come from the mouse. From the germline J gene comes the end of the CDR3, since the read stops 4 residues before it. The same CDR3 also results from other DNA sequences found in this sample. V gene TRBV13-2 combines with J gene TRBJ1-2; TRBD1 matches 9 bases. The CDR3 has 13 amino acids. The germline CDR1 and CDR2 sequences are NNHNN and SYGAGS (reference sequence). The J segment lost 3 bases and the V segment lost 3 bases, leaving 0 bases of the junction unmatched. CDR3 DNA (partial): TGTGCCAGCGGTGGGACAGGGGACTCC. This gives the protein CASGGTGDS. The entire CDR3 sequence reads CASGGTGDSDYTF.